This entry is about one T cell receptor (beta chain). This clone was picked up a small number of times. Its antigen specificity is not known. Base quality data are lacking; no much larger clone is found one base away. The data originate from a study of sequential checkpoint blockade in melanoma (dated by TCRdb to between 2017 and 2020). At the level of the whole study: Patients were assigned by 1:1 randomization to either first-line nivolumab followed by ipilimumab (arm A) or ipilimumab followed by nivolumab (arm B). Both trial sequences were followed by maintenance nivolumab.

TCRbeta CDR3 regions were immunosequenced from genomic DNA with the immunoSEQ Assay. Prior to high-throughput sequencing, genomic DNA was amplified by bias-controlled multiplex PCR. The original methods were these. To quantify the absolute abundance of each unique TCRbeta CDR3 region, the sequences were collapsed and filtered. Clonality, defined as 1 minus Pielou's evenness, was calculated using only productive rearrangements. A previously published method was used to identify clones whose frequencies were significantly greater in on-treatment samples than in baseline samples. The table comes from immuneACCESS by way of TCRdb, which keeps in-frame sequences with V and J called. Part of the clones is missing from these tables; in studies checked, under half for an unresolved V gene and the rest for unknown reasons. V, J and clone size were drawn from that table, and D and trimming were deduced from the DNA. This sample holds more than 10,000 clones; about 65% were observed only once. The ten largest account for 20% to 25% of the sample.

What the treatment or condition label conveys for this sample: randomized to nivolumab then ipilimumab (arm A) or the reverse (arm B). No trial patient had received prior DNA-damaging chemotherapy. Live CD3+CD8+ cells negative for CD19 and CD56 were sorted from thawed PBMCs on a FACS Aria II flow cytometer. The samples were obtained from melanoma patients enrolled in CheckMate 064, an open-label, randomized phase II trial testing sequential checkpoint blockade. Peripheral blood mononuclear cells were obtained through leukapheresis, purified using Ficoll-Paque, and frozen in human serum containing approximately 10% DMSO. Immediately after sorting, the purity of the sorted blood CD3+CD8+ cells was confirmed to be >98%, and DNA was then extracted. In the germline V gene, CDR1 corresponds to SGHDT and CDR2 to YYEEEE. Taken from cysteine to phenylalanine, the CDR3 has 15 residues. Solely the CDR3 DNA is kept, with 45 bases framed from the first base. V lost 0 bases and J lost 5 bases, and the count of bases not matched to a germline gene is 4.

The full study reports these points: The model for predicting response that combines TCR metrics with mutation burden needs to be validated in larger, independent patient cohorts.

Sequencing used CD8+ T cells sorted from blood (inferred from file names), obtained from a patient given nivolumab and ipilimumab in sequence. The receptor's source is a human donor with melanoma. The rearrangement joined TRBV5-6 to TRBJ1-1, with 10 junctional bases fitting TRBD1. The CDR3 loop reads CASSLGTGGGTEAFF. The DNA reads TGTGCCAGCAGCTTGGGGACAGGGGGGGGAACTGAAGCTTTCTTT.